This TCR beta chain was observed in a study of blood T cell repertoires in COVID-19. The overall study: Some COVID-19 samples were acute and others convalescent; all came from the United States, Italy and Spain. PBMCs, B-cell-depleted T cells, or T cells provided the cDNA or gDNA that made up the material.

The method was immunoSEQ multiplex PCR; TCRdb's version includes in-frame clones alone and lacks a portion of them. The sample contains 140,000 or so clones, almost 85% of which appear only once. This CDR3 is 19 amino acids long. Trimming took off 4 bases at V and 2 bases at J, with 25 bases between the two ends. In germline, CDR1 is SGDLS, CDR2 YYNGEE. The sequence was collected from a man over 45 with acute or convalescent COVID-19. What was sequenced was peripheral blood. V usage is TRBV9 and J usage is TRBJ2-1; D possibly corresponds to TRBD2 (5 bases). The CDR3, as DNA: TGTGCCAGCAGCACGACTTTACGCCGGGAACCGACTACCTACAATGAGCAGTTCTTC. Its translation is CASSTTLRREPTTYNEQFF.